The text below deals with one T cell receptor (beta chain). Germline CDR1 SNHLY, CDR2 FYNNEI. This CDR3 has 13 residues. The germline V and J ends were trimmed by 7 bases and 6 bases, with 15 bases remaining between them. Method: immunoSEQ multiplex PCR; TCRdb's copy keeps in-frame clones and lacks some. In the table there are some 300,000 clones, approximately 86% of which are singletons. The data belong to a study of blood T cell repertoires in COVID-19. About the research overall: Sources were T cells, B-cell-depleted T cells, or PBMCs; the material itself was cDNA or gDNA.

Followed longitudinally, the Seattle patients had been enrolled during active infection. The V and J genes are TRBV2 and TRBJ1-1; D remains ambiguous. The sequence came from a woman aged 70 to 79 with COVID-19, enrolled during active disease. Source material: peripheral blood. CDR3 region: CASTRSQWSEAFF. CDR3 nucleotides: TGTGCCAGCACACGATCCCAGTGGTCTGAAGCTTTCTTT.